This T cell receptor (beta chain) is drawn from a study of molecular identifiers for immune sequencing clone quantification. Trimming removed 6 bases from V and 7 bases from J, with 7 bases in between. In germline, CDR1 is SEHNR, CDR2 FQNEAQ (reference sequence). This CDR3 spans 10 amino acids. Study-level results: For effector cells, clones above 20 RNA copies held over 97% of molecules; for naive cells, under 1%.

A word on this clonotype: Its target is not known. A much bigger clone sits one base away, suggesting this may be a read error. The conserved phenylalanine or tryptophan is not found at the CDR3 terminus, so this likely reflects a read error.

Using its own MiXCR run on the PCR reads, TCRdb lists one record per CDR3 protein. Among about 97,000 distinct CDR3 sequences listed, less than 35% were seen once. Material: naive CD8+ T cells from blood, with Jurkat cell RNA spiked in. Subset given: FACS-sorted CD8+CD4-CCR7+CD45RA+ naive T cells. The clonotype originates from a human donor in good health. Some libraries in this study had Jurkat cell RNA spiked in. The chain couples TRBV7-9 to TRBJ2-7; D is ambiguous. The CDR3 DNA follows: TGTGCCAGCAGAGGTGGTGAGCAGTACATC. It is translated as CASRGGEQYI.